A single sample gave rise to the 24 T cell receptor beta chains below, sequenced in a study of blood T cell repertoires in COVID-19. Clones were sequenced by immunoSEQ multiplex PCR, and TCRdb holds only the in-frame ones, with some missing. The sample has 70,000 to 100,000 clones; approximately 80% are singletons. Sequenced input: peripheral blood. The receptors were sampled from a human donor in a cohort sampled during active COVID-19.

The CDR3 bases are TGTGCCAGCAGTGGCGGCTATGGCTACACCTTC. Encoded protein: CASSGGYGYTF. The chain links TRBV27 to TRBJ1-2; D not certain. Trimming shortened V by 5 bases and J by 4 bases, and 5 bases separated the two germline ends. This CDR3 is 11 amino acids long. The germline V gene has CDR1 MNHEY and CDR2 SMNVEV (reference sequence).

This clone was seen more than once but under ten times. The sample contains more than one DNA sequence encoding this CDR3. The V and J genes are TRBV10-1 and TRBJ2-5, with D tentatively TRBD2 (6 bases). Between the trimmed V and J ends, which lost 3 bases and 3 bases, there was a span of 8 bases. CDR1 is WNHNN, CDR2 SYGVQD, per germline (reference sequence). The CDR3 contains 13 residues. CDR3: CASSDPGEETQYF. CDR3 in DNA: TGCGCCAGCAGTGATCCGGGAGAAGAGACCCAGTACTTC.

This clone was recorded a few times. The chain joins TRBV3-1 (or the pseudogene TRBV3-2) to TRBJ1-2; perhaps TRBD1 as D (6 bases). Germline CDR1 LGHDT, CDR2 YNNKEL (reference sequence). The CDR3 is made up of 13 amino acids. V dropped 3 bases and J dropped 2 bases, with 7 bases sitting between them. CDR3 bases: TGTGCCAGCAGCCATAGGGGGAACTATGGCTACACCTTC. Its protein product is CASSHRGNYGYTF.

This chain joins TRBV5-1 and TRBJ1-1; D is ambiguous. The CDR3 covers 13 residues. Germline-derived CDR1 and CDR2 are SGHRS and YFSETQ. Trimming removed 5 bases from V and 4 bases from J, with 12 bases in between. The chain's CDR3 is CASSSRGGTEAFF. The CDR3 nucleotides are TGCGCCAGCAGTTCCCGGGGAGGCACTGAAGCTTTCTTT. The full variable domain, in which reference TRBV5-1 and TRBJ1-1 provide the parts outside the CDR3, is KAGVTQTPRYLIKTRGQQVTLSCSPISGHRSVSWYQQTPGQGLQFLFEYFSETQRNKGNFPGRFSGRQFSNSRSEMNVSTLELGDSALYLCASSSRGGTEAFFGQGTRLTVV.

The chain joins TRBV10-3 to TRBJ1-2; tentative D call: TRBD1 (5 bases). The CDR3 loop spans 12 amino acids. Looked up from germline, CDR1 is ENHRY and CDR2 is SYGVKD. Deletions cut 3 bases from V and 7 bases from J, with 9 bases between. CDR3 in DNA: TGTGCCATCAGTGACAGGGAAGGTGGCTACACCTTC. As protein: CAISDREGGYTF.

The J gene is TRBJ2-1, the V gene TRBV14; 12 bases are a match to TRBD2. This CDR3 has 18 amino acids. Germline V gene sequence: CDR1 SGHDN, CDR2 FVKESK. Losses at the gene ends were 4 bases for V and 5 bases for J; bases not matched to a gene: 12. CDR3 region: CASSPTSGRSLLHNEQFF. Written as DNA, the CDR3 is TGTGCCAGCAGCCCCACTAGCGGGAGGTCCCTACTACACAATGAGCAGTTCTTC.

V gene TRBV11-2 combines with J gene TRBJ1-5, with D unresolved. Germline V CDR1 and CDR2: SGHAT, FQNNGV. The CDR3 runs to 13 residues. V dropped 0 bases and J dropped 8 bases, with 8 bases sitting between them. As DNA, the CDR3 is TGTGCCAGCAGCTTAGATCTTCGGGAGCCCCAGCATTTT. Its protein is CASSLDLREPQHF.

V usage is TRBV6-5 and J usage is TRBJ1-2; tentatively, D is TRBD1 (5 bases). Trimming took off 7 bases at V and 5 bases at J, with 11 bases between the two ends. CDR3 size: 12 residues. CDR1 and CDR2 from the germline V gene are MNHEY and SVGAGI. The CDR3 loop is CASTQGNYGYTF. The CDR3 DNA reads as TGTGCCAGCACGCAGGGTAATTATGGCTACACCTTC.

This chain connects TRBV5-1 to TRBJ2-7; 13 nucleotides agree with TRBD2. The CDR3 covers 16 residues. Trimming cost V 0 bases and J 2 bases; bases outside gene matches: 2. Per the germline V gene, CDR1 is SGHRS and CDR2 is YFSETQ. The CDR3 DNA is TGCGCCAGCAGCTTGGGGGGACTAGCGGGAACCTACGAGCAGTACTTC. Residues: CASSLGGLAGTYEQYF.

The chain combines TRBV4-1 with TRBJ2-7; TRBD2 aligns across 7 bases. The CDR3 is made up of 14 amino acids. Germline V gene lookup returns CDR1 MGHRA and CDR2 YSYEKL. V shed 0 bases, J shed 6 bases, and the junction held 5 bases outside the gene matches. The DNA of the CDR3 is TGCGCCAGCAGCCAAGATCTCGGGGGGAGCGAGCAGTACTTC. Translated: CASSQDLGGSEQYF.

The CDR3, as DNA: TGTGCCAGCAGCCCTTATCGGACTAGCGGGACGCTCTCTGGGGCCAACGTCCTGACTTTC. Encoded protein: CASSPYRTSGTLSGANVLTF. The chain couples TRBV3-1 (or the pseudogene TRBV3-2) to TRBJ2-6, with 12 bases matching TRBD2. The germline V gene has CDR1 LGHDT and CDR2 YNNKEL (reference sequence). J lost 0 bases, V lost 4 bases, and 10 bases had no gene match. The CDR3 is made up of 20 amino acids.

The V call is TRBV28, the J call TRBJ1-2, with TRBD1 matching over 10 bases. Germline-derived CDR1 and CDR2 are MDHEN and SYDVKM. J was trimmed by 3 bases and V by 2 bases; bases with no gene match: 3. The CDR3 consists of 15 residues. The CDR3 loop reads CASSLNGQGDYGYTF. In DNA, the CDR3 is TGTGCCAGCAGTTTAAACGGACAGGGGGACTATGGCTACACCTTC.

This clone has just a few counts. The rearrangement uses TRBV3-1 (or the pseudogene TRBV3-2) and TRBJ1-1; no reliable D call. Germline V gene lookup returns CDR1 LGHDT and CDR2 YNNKEL (reference sequence). The ends were cut back, 4 bases at V and 1 base at J, with 10 bases in the middle. The CDR3 has 14 residues. The CDR3 sequence is CASSPGQGNTEAFF. As DNA, the CDR3 is TGTGCCAGCAGCCCAGGTCAAGGGAACACTGAAGCTTTCTTT.

The sample holds one count of this clone. The rearrangement uses TRBV5-6 and TRBJ1-2; 7 bases agree with TRBD1. From germline, CDR1 is SGHDT and CDR2 YYEEEE. The trim removed 2 bases at V and 3 bases at J, leaving 4 bases unmatched. The CDR3 spans 14 residues. CDR3 amino acids: CASSLGTADYGYTF. Written as DNA, the CDR3 is TGTGCCAGCAGCTTAGGGACAGCTGACTATGGCTACACCTTC.

The rearrangement joins TRBV11-3 to TRBJ1-2; 10 bases match TRBD1. The CDR3 contains 15 residues. Germline CDR1 and CDR2: SGHNT and YENEEA. Germline trimming cut 3 bases from V and 8 bases from J; bases unmatched to any gene: 9. The CDR3 nucleotides read TGTGCCAGCAGCTTCCCGGACAGGGGGATGTGGGGCTACACCTTC. Protein: CASSFPDRGMWGYTF.

Remarks on this clone: A read error may produce the germline difference seen at one junction end. This sequence joins TRBV29-1 and TRBJ2-1; D is uncertain. Germline V CDR1 and CDR2: SQVTM, ANQGSEA. This CDR3 is 12 amino acids long. DNA for the CDR3: TGCAGCGTTGCTTCCACACACAATCAGCAGTTCTTC. This encodes CSVASTHNQQFF.

The chain has TRBV27 and TRBJ1-5; D remains unclear. Germline lookup yields CDR1 MNHEY and CDR2 SMNVEV (reference sequence). The ends were cut back, 1 base at V and 0 bases at J, with 7 bases in the middle. There are 15 residues in the CDR3. This CDR3 is CASSLLENSNQPQHF. CDR3 bases: TGTGCCAGCAGTTTATTAGAGAATAGCAATCAGCCCCAGCATTTT.

V is TRBV3-1 (or the pseudogene TRBV3-2) and J is TRBJ2-1, with D maybe TRBD1 (6 bases). In germline, CDR1 is LGHDT, CDR2 YNNKEL (reference sequence). V lost 4 bases to trimming and J lost 4 bases, with 20 bases between them. The CDR3 loop spans 17 amino acids. CDR3 DNA: TGTGCCAGCAGCCCTTGGACAGATCGCCAATTTTACAATGAGCAGTTCTTC. Amino acid sequence: CASSPWTDRQFYNEQFF.

The chain links TRBV6-5 to TRBJ2-3; a possible D gene is TRBD2 (5 bases). The germline gives CDR1 MNHEY, CDR2 SVGAGI. The length of the CDR3 is 14 residues. V lost 6 bases and J lost 8, with 18 bases in between. The CDR3 region has the DNA TGTGCCAGCAGCCGCACGAGAGGGTTTAGTACGCAGTATTTT. Translation: CASSRTRGFSTQYF.

The genes are TRBV19 and TRBJ2-5; 8 nucleotides line up with TRBD2. From germline, CDR1 is LNHDA and CDR2 SQIVND (reference sequence). The CDR3 covers 13 residues. V lost 5 bases to trimming and J lost 6 bases; unmatched junction nucleotides: 5. CDR3 in DNA: TGTGCCAGTAGTTTAGGGACTAGACAGACCCAGTACTTC. Amino acid sequence: CASSLGTRQTQYF.

This clone has just one count. J is TRBJ2-7 and V is TRBV5-1, with D unclear. Trimming shortened V by 4 bases and J by 4 bases, and 12 bases separated the two germline ends. Germline V gene lookup returns CDR1 SGHRS and CDR2 YFSETQ. CDR3 length: 13 residues. The CDR3 sequence: CASSAPPFYEQYF. CDR3 DNA sequence: TGCGCCAGCAGCGCGCCCCCCTTTTACGAGCAGTACTTC.

In its sample, this clone was seen a few times. CDR3 in amino acids: CASSPTDRAGNTIYF. The CDR3 DNA reads TGTGCCAGCAGTCCGACGGACAGGGCTGGAAACACCATATATTTT. This sequence joins TRBV25-1 and TRBJ1-3; TRBD1 matches 8 bases. The CDR3 runs to 15 residues. Germline values: CDR1 MGHDK, CDR2 SYGVNS. Trimming removed 5 bases from V and 2 bases from J; junction bases left unmatched: 5.

This sequence joins TRBV29-1 and TRBJ2-7, with D possibly TRBD2 on 6 matching bases. V lost 8 bases and J lost 5, with 19 bases in between. Germline assignment: CDR1 SQVTM and CDR2 ANQGSEA. The CDR3 extends over 13 amino acids. CDR3 sequence reads: CSPLGRETNEQYF. CDR3 DNA sequence: TGCAGCCCTTTAGGTCGGGAGACGAACGAGCAGTACTTC.

The chain is built from TRBV6-5 and TRBJ1-6; no reliable D call. CDR1 and CDR2 (germline): MNHEY, SVGAGI. This CDR3 region has 15 residues. V was clipped by 4 bases and J by 6 bases, with 13 bases between them. The CDR3 loop reads CASSFRENTNSPLHF. As DNA, the CDR3 is TGTGCCAGCAGTTTCCGGGAGAATACTAATTCACCCCTCCACTTT.